This T cell receptor (beta chain) was recovered during a study of PD-1 blockade in classical Hodgkin lymphoma (dated by TCRdb to the early 2020s). Notes on the research overall: Nivolumab dosing was 3 mg/kg intravenously every 2 weeks, continuing until either disease progression or unacceptable toxicity. To define a peripheral blood immune signature of response to PD-1 blockade in classical Hodgkin lymphoma, the study combined TCR beta sequencing with CyTOF. General study outcomes and caveats: Baseline TCR diversity was reported to be lower in newly diagnosed patients than in healthy donors, and even lower in relapsed/refractory patients. Lower diversity was seen in patients whose nivolumab began less than 1 year after ASCT, and these patients were left out of later analyses so that immune reconstitution would not confound the results. Among trial patients, those achieving complete response had baseline diversity similar to that of newly diagnosed patients, while diversity was significantly lower in partial responders and progressors. A significant rise by C4D1 was seen in CD4+ but not CD8+ TCR diversity (p=0.0027 vs p=0.16), with the rise being most apparent in complete responders (p=0.02). The study covered only a single clinical trial cohort, and the causes of the repertoire differences, possibly disease activity or prior therapy, were still not defined.

Genomic DNA was isolated using the Qiagen DNeasy kit from unsorted PBMCs as well as from negatively selected CD4+ and CD8+ fractions. TCR beta CDR3 regions were subjected to amplification by immunoSEQ multiplex PCR with primers that anneal to V and J segments. Amplification bias was minimized using a synthetic immune receptor repertoire, and residual bias was removed computationally after sequencing. Turning to the authors' computational methods: Custom Python scripts were used to quantify repertoire diversity as the Shannon entropy index. Unsorted, CD4+ and CD8+ repertoires were analyzed separately, except for combined analyses in which CD4+ and CD8+ sequences were merged in silico. A clone was considered expanded if an increase in frequency of at least 2-fold after treatment relative to C1D1 was found, and a pseudocount of 0.5 was applied to clones undetected at baseline. Clones with 0 or 1 copy at C1D1 were defined as singleton clones, while clones with 2 or more copies were defined as non-singleton clones. Clones expanded in unsorted samples were labelled as CD4+, CD8+ or unknown by matching protein sequences in sorted samples from the same patient. Wilcoxon tests on paired samples were used to test changes in diversity from C1D1 to C4D1. TCRdb carries this immuneACCESS record with in-frame sequences only. Its versions omit some clonotypes, under half of them owing to an unresolved V gene in the studies checked, with the rest unexplained. Clone size and V and J calls were adopted from that table, with D and trimming inferred from the DNA. In all, the sample holds 13,000 or so clones, and around 80% of those were seen once. The top ten hold 20% to 25% of the sample.

The table lists this clone with a count of one. Its antigen target is currently unknown. No much larger clonotype is one base removed from it; base qualities were not supplied. Looking up the germline V gene (reference sequence) yields CDR1 MNHEY and CDR2 SMNVEV. The CDR3 numbers 15 residues from cysteine through phenylalanine. Just CDR3 DNA is preserved here, 45 bases in frame from base 1. Trimming accounts for 5 bases at V and 7 bases at J, while the number of junction bases matched to no gene is 9. The time point label corresponds to: cycle 1 day 1 (C1D1), immediately before nivolumab initiation. Every trial patient had relapsed after autologous stem cell transplantation, and cohorts A, B and C differed in prior brentuximab vedotin exposure. A total of around 60 patients with relapsed/refractory classical Hodgkin lymphoma made up the trial cohort, and each patient's best overall response was complete response, partial response or progressive disease. Single-agent nivolumab was administered to trial patients in the multi-cohort phase II CheckMate 205 trial. An independent review committee assessed best overall response by applying the 2007 International Working Group response criteria. PBMCs from the trial were collected at three points: immediately before nivolumab initiation (C1D1), and during therapy at cycle 2 day 1 and cycle 4 day 1. Peripheral blood was collected in 8 mL Vacutainer Cell Preparation Tubes, from which PBMCs were isolated by centrifugation and then cryopreserved.

The sequences come from peripheral blood mononuclear cells (PBMCs), collected at baseline. The chain is assembled from TRBV27 and TRBJ2-1; 9 central nucleotides agree with TRBD2. The clonotype comes from a human donor with classical Hodgkin lymphoma. The nucleotides are TGTGCCAGCAGTATCCATAGCGGGAGCAGAAATGAGCAGTTCTTC. The resulting protein is CASSIHSGSRNEQFF.